This entry lists 22 T cell receptor beta chains sequenced from one sample in a study of CD8 T cells in acute hepatitis C reinfection. Stated time point: naive CD8 control sorted from an acute-time-point sample. Here immunoSEQ multiplex PCR was the method, and the copy in TCRdb shows in-frame clones only, minus some. This sample carries around 34,000 clones, about 87% of them seen once, and the ten largest clones take more than 0.4%. Material: naive CD8+ T cells from PBMCs. Source of these receptors: a man under 40 with chronic hepatitis C.

The V gene is TRBV11-3, the J gene TRBJ1-3; D is unresolved. V lost 0 bases and J 0 bases, leaving 15 bases between the germline ends. Per the germline V gene, CDR1 is SGHNT and CDR2 is YENEEA. The CDR3 covers 18 residues. CDR3 nucleotide sequence: TGTGCCAGCAGCTTAGATCGGAGGCGGCGCGACTCTGGAAACACCATATATTTT. The encoded protein is CASSLDRRRRDSGNTIYF.

The J gene is TRBJ1-2, the V gene TRBV30, with 7 bases aligning to TRBD1. The CDR3 runs to 13 residues. V shed 8 bases, J shed 8 bases, and the junction held 14 bases outside the gene matches. The germline V gene has CDR1 GTSNPN and CDR2 SVGIG (reference sequence). Here the CDR3 DNA reads TGTGCCCTCTTTAACCGACAGGGCGGGGGCTACACCTTC. The encoded protein is CALFNRQGGGYTF.

V gene TRBV10-2 combines with J gene TRBJ2-3, with 7 positions matching TRBD2. The germline V gene has CDR1 WSHSY and CDR2 SAAADI. V shed 5 bases and J 0 bases; nucleotides not matched to a gene: 2. This CDR3 region has 14 residues. The CDR3 DNA reads TGCGCCAGCAGTCCGGGACTAAGCACAGATACGCAGTATTTT. It specifies CASSPGLSTDTQYF.

CDR3 sequence reads: CASRQVVGELFF. Here the CDR3 DNA reads TGTGCCAGCAGACAGGTCGTCGGGGAGCTGTTTTTT. The chain carries TRBV2 and TRBJ2-2; maybe TRBD1 (5 bases). CDR3 size: 12 residues. V was shortened by 6 bases and J by 7 bases, with 9 bases between the two germline ends. Germline CDR1 reads SNHLY; CDR2 reads FYNNEI.

The rearrangement links TRBV18 to TRBJ2-3; 7 nucleotides match TRBD2. The CDR3 length is 14 residues. The ends lost 3 bases at V and 1 base at J; junction bases unmatched: 1. CDR1 and CDR2 (germline): KGHSH, LQKENI. CDR3 residues: CASSPGGGTDTQYF. As DNA, the CDR3 is TGTGCCAGCTCACCGGGAGGGGGCACAGATACGCAGTATTTT.

V gene TRBV13 combines with J gene TRBJ2-7, with D unresolved. Germline V gene sequence: CDR1 PRHDT, CDR2 FYEKMQ (reference sequence). The CDR3 contains 14 residues. V dropped 3 bases and J dropped 6 bases, with 15 bases sitting between them. The CDR3, as DNA: TGTGCCAGCAGCTTTTACTCCCAGGACCGCGAGCAGTACTTC. It encodes CASSFYSQDREQYF.

This chain links TRBV9 with TRBJ2-2; D gene unclear. Germline V gene sequence: CDR1 SGDLS, CDR2 YYNGEE. The V and J ends lost 4 bases and 1 base respectively, with 14 bases between them. CDR3 size: 16 residues. The chain's CDR3 is CASSNVLGLNTGELFF. DNA for the CDR3: TGTGCCAGCAGCAACGTTCTTGGCCTGAACACCGGGGAGCTGTTTTTT. Supplemented by reference TRBV9 and TRBJ2-2, the full variable domain reads DSGVTQTPKHLITATGQRVTLRCSPRSGDLSVYWYQQSLDQGLQFLIQYYNGEERAKGNILERFSAQQFPDLHSELNLSSLELGDSALYFCASSNVLGLNTGELFFGEGSRLTVL.

This clone came up a few times. This sequence joins TRBV19 and TRBJ2-7, with TRBD2 matching 7 bases. The germline gives CDR1 LNHDA, CDR2 SQIVND (reference sequence). This CDR3 is built from 12 residues. The V and J ends lost 10 bases and 4 bases, in that order; junction bases with no gene match: 7. In DNA, the CDR3 is TGTGCCACCTCGGGACTACGATACGAGCAGTACTTC. Residues: CATSGLRYEQYF.

The J gene is TRBJ2-3, the V gene TRBV4-1; either TRBD1 or TRBD2 may fit D (5 bases each). The V end was cut by 3 bases, the J end by 5 bases, with 6 bases between. The CDR3 has 12 amino acids. Germline CDR1 MGHRA, CDR2 YSYEKL. The DNA for the CDR3 is TGCGCCAGCAGCCAGGGGGTAGATACGCAGTATTTT. It specifies CASSQGVDTQYF.

The chain uses TRBV27 and TRBJ2-1; the match to TRBD1 covers 10 bases. This CDR3 region has 15 residues. Germline CDR1 reads MNHEY; CDR2 reads SMNVEV (reference sequence). V gave up 2 bases and J gave up 9 bases; unmatched junction bases: 7. In nucleotides, the CDR3 is TGTGCCAGCAGTTTAAGAGGACAGGGGGAGAGTGAGCAGTTCTTC. Its protein is CASSLRGQGESEQFF.

J is TRBJ2-5 and V is TRBV19; D possibly corresponds to TRBD2 (7 bases). Trimming took 3 bases from V and 4 from J, leaving 12 bases between them. CDR3 length equals 14 residues. The germline V gene has CDR1 LNHDA and CDR2 SQIVND (reference sequence). The CDR3 DNA is TGTGCCAGTAGTATTTGGGGGGGCGGAGAGACCCAGTACTTC. It codes for CASSIWGGGETQYF.

The chain carries TRBV9 and TRBJ2-5; D is undetermined. V was trimmed by 3 bases and J by 2 bases, leaving 20 bases between them. The CDR3 contains 17 residues. Per the germline V gene, CDR1 is SGDLS and CDR2 is YYNGEE. CDR3: CASSDSQDALNQETQYF. The DNA for the CDR3 is TGTGCCAGCAGCGACTCCCAGGACGCACTGAATCAAGAGACCCAGTACTTC.

The chain recombines TRBV5-8 with TRBJ2-7; 7 bases align to TRBD1. Germline CDR1 SGHTS, CDR2 YDEGEE. The CDR3 extends over 15 amino acids. After removal of 4 bases from V and 2 bases from J, the junction contained 9 bases not matched to a gene. DNA of the CDR3: TGTGCCAGCAGCGACCGACAGGGACGGGCCTACGAGCAGTACTTC. Translation gives CASSDRQGRAYEQYF.

The DNA of the CDR3 is TGTGCCAGCAGCTATGGTGGGACTAGCGGCTACGAGCAGTACTTC. This codes for CASSYGGTSGYEQYF. The chain joins TRBV7-8 to TRBJ2-7, with 11 bases identical to TRBD2. The CDR3 sequence is 15 residues long. Germline values: CDR1 SGHVS, CDR2 FQNEAQ. V lost 4 bases, J lost 3 bases, and 5 bases stayed unmatched.

The chain joins TRBV5-1 to TRBJ2-5, with 11 bases aligning to TRBD2. In germline, CDR1 is SGHRS, CDR2 YFSETQ. After removal of 4 bases from V and 5 bases from J, the junction contained 10 bases not matched to a gene. The CDR3 runs to 16 residues. The CDR3 loop reads CASSPRTSGSRETQYF. The CDR3 DNA follows: TGCGCCAGCAGCCCTAGGACTAGCGGGTCTAGGGAGACCCAGTACTTC.

V is TRBV13 and J is TRBJ2-3; D unresolved. This CDR3 comprises 13 residues. CDR1 is PRHDT, CDR2 FYEKMQ, per germline (reference sequence). The V end lost 0 bases, the J end lost 6 bases, and 7 bases lay between the germline ends. The CDR3 protein is CASSLGPADTQYF. The CDR3, as DNA: TGTGCCAGCAGCTTAGGCCCCGCGGATACGCAGTATTTT.

V is TRBV6-1 and J is TRBJ2-6; D unresolved. Germline CDR1 MNHNS, CDR2 SASEGT. The CDR3 has 18 amino acids. Trimming left V 2 bases short and J 0 bases short, with 14 bases between. CDR3 DNA: TGTGCCAGCAGTGAAACAGTGGAGACCACCTCTGGGGCCAACGTCCTGACTTTC. This sequence encodes CASSETVETTSGANVLTF.

The V call is TRBV13, the J call TRBJ2-1; 7 nucleotides agree with TRBD2. The J segment lost 8 bases and the V segment lost 0 bases, leaving 4 bases of the junction unmatched. Germline V lookup: CDR1 PRHDT, CDR2 FYEKMQ (reference sequence). The CDR3 totals 14 residues. Here the CDR3 DNA reads TGTGCCAGCAGCTTAGGCCAGGGAGGGCATGAGCAGTTCTTC. Translated, it gives CASSLGQGGHEQFF.

The rearrangement links TRBV27 to TRBJ1-2; D call uncertain. The length of the CDR3 is 14 residues. V dropped 6 bases and J dropped 0 bases, with 11 bases sitting between them. Germline V gene lookup returns CDR1 MNHEY and CDR2 SMNVEV (reference sequence). The CDR3 loop is CASSPQQANYGYTF. The CDR3 bases are TGTGCCAGCAGCCCCCAGCAAGCTAACTATGGCTACACCTTC.

In its sample, this clone was seen once. V gene TRBV6-1 combines with J gene TRBJ1-2; 7 positions agree with TRBD1. This CDR3 contains 13 residues. The ends lost 7 bases at V and 7 bases at J; junction bases unmatched: 9. From germline, CDR1 is MNHNS and CDR2 SASEGT. In nucleotides, the CDR3 is TGTGCCAGCACCATACAGGGGAGAGGTGGCTACACCTTC. As protein: CASTIQGRGGYTF.

The chain joins TRBV6-1 to TRBJ1-1; the match to TRBD1 covers 8 bases. The CDR3 length is 14 residues. CDR1 is MNHNS and CDR2 is SASEGT in the germline V gene. The V and J ends lost 6 bases and 0 bases, in that order; junction bases with no gene match: 3. The CDR3 DNA reads as TGTGCCAGCAGGGAGGGACAGGTGAACACTGAAGCTTTCTTT. Protein sequence: CASREGQVNTEAFF.

The rearrangement joins TRBV4-1 to TRBJ1-1; D possibly corresponds to TRBD1 (6 bases). This CDR3 has 12 residues. V shed 4 bases and J shed 6 bases, with 9 bases lying between them. Germline values: CDR1 MGHRA, CDR2 YSYEKL. CDR3 residues: CASSPRGSEAFF. For the CDR3, the DNA is TGCGCCAGCAGCCCTAGGGGGTCTGAAGCTTTCTTT.